This TCR beta chain stems from a study of shared clonotypes between healthy human individuals. CD45RO-negative CD8 cells positively selected for CCR7 made up the naive population, which excluded terminally differentiated effector memory CD45RA+ cells. The germline gives CDR1 LNHDA, CDR2 SQIVND (reference sequence). The V end was cut by 7 bases, the J end by 5 bases, with 14 bases between. This CDR3 has 13 amino acids. It was around 190 ng DNA, around 32,000 T cell genomes, that sorted-subset replicate PCRs used. Assay used: immunoSEQ multiplex PCR; TCRdb lists only in-frame clones, some missing. The sample lists about 2.1 million clones; about 93% were seen once.

The V and J genes are TRBV19 and TRBJ1-2; no clear D gene. Input material: naive CD8+ T cells from PBMCs. The TCR comes from a man aged 18 to 30 in good health. Some clones in this sample may be carry-over from other donors' samples. The DNA for the CDR3 is TGTGCCAGTACCATGACGGAACGATATGGCTACACCTTC. It yields the protein CASTMTERYGYTF.